This is a list of T cell receptor beta chains from one sample in a study of T-cell memory formation after mild COVID-19. TCRdb reprocessed the 5' RACE reads via MiXCR and lists one record per CDR3 protein. Of 210,000 or so distinct CDR3 sequences in the sample, approximately 10% were seen once. Sequenced: PBMCs or a T cell subset sorted from them (not recorded which). These receptors all come from a man aged 18 to 29 who had mild COVID-19 (a few samples of this study predate the infection). Cell type and time point are not known. The CDR3 runs from the conserved cysteine through the conserved F or W. Fields, in order: V gene, clone size, D gene, J gene, CDR3 protein, CDR3 DNA. D genes are given only for firm matches. Clone size is given for some rows only: seen once, a few or many times, or a class if the clone is expanded.

TRBV4-3	few	NA	TRBJ1-1	CASSQVPNGGLEAFF	TGCGCCAGCAGCCAAGTTCCTAATGGGGGCCTTGAAGCTTTCTTT
TRBV15	NA	NA	TRBJ2-2	CATSRDQNTGELFF	TGTGCCACCAGCCGGGACCAGAACACCGGGGAGCTGTTTTTT
TRBV20-1	NA	TRBD1	TRBJ1-5	CSARPGQGSQPQHF	TGCAGTGCTAGACCGGGACAGGGAAGTCAGCCCCAGCATTTT
TRBV10-3	NA	NA	TRBJ2-5	CAISERQVGETQYF	TGTGCCATCAGTGAGAGACAGGTCGGGGAGACCCAGTACTTC
TRBV11-2	few	NA	TRBJ1-2	CASSLEQGGYGYTF	TGTGCCAGCAGCTTAGAACAGGGAGGCTATGGCTACACCTTC
TRBV7-9	few	TRBD1	TRBJ1-6	CASNADRGQGPLHF	TGTGCCAGCAACGCGGACAGGGGGCAAGGACCCCTCCACTTT
TRBV7-3	NA	NA	TRBJ1-6	CASSSLRDSPLHF	TGTGCCAGCAGCTCCCTCAGAGATTCACCCCTCCACTTT
TRBV5-1	many	TRBD1	TRBJ1-6	CASSLDRGNSPLHF	TGCGCCAGCAGCTTGGACAGGGGGAATTCACCCCTCCACTTT
TRBV7-2	NA	NA	TRBJ2-2	CASSLVNAGIFNTGELFF	TGTGCCAGCAGCTTAGTCAACGCGGGGATATTTAACACCGGGGAGCTGTTTTTT
TRBV4-3	NA	NA	TRBJ1-2	CASSQDRREDGYTF	TGCGCCAGCAGCCAAGATAGAAGGGAAGACGGCTACACCTTC
TRBV3-1	many	NA	TRBJ2-1	CASSQGAFSYNEQFF	TGTGCCAGCAGCCAAGGGGCCTTCTCCTACAATGAGCAGTTCTTC
TRBV9	few	NA	TRBJ2-1	CASSVGLESAYEQFF	TGTGCCAGCAGCGTAGGGTTAGAGTCCGCCTATGAGCAGTTCTTC
TRBV18	NA	NA	TRBJ2-6	CASSPVAGLGAGANVLTF	TGTGCCAGCTCACCAGTGGCAGGCCTGGGTGCTGGGGCCAACGTCCTGACTTTC
TRBV20-1	few	NA	TRBJ1-4	CSARDGTLEKLFF	TGCAGTGCTAGGGACGGGACTTTGGAAAAACTGTTTTTT
TRBV5-1	few	TRBD2	TRBJ2-1	CASSYGLAGVHYNEQFF	TGCGCCAGCAGCTATGGACTAGCGGGGGTGCACTACAATGAGCAGTTCTTC
TRBV4-2	NA	NA	TRBJ2-1	CASSHDSSSYNEQFF	TGTGCCAGCAGCCACGACAGTAGCTCCTACAATGAGCAGTTCTTC
TRBV15	few	TRBD2	TRBJ2-5	CATSAPGTSGWETQYF	TGTGCCACCAGCGCCCCCGGGACTAGCGGTTGGGAGACCCAGTACTTC
TRBV6-5	NA	TRBD1	TRBJ2-7	CASSRTGATYEQYF	TGTGCCAGCAGCCGGACAGGGGCAACCTACGAGCAGTACTTC
TRBV20-1	NA	NA	TRBJ2-7	CSASGTLTPYEQYF	TGCAGTGCTAGTGGGACACTGACCCCCTACGAGCAGTACTTC
TRBV6-1	few	NA	TRBJ1-4	CASSEARGWFEKLFF	TGTGCCAGCAGTGAAGCTAGAGGGTGGTTTGAAAAACTGTTTTTT
TRBV5-6	NA	TRBD2	TRBJ2-1	CASTETSPYNEQFF	TGTGCCAGCACCGAGACTAGCCCTTACAATGAGCAGTTCTTC
TRBV7-3	NA	NA	TRBJ1-6	CASSLREGNSPLHF	TGTGCCAGCAGCTTAAGAGAGGGGAATTCACCCCTCCACTTT
TRBV11-1	few	NA	TRBJ2-3	CASKMRLLTDTQYF	TGTGCCAGCAAAATGAGACTCCTCACAGATACGCAGTATTTT
TRBV5-1	few	NA	TRBJ2-7	CASRRADSYEQYF	TGCGCCAGCAGACGGGCGGACTCCTACGAGCAGTACTTC
TRBV20-1	many	TRBD1	TRBJ2-7	CSARDPTGGYEQYF	TGCAGTGCTAGAGATCCGACAGGGGGCTACGAGCAGTACTTC
TRBV4-3	NA	NA	TRBJ1-1	CASSQVVKFTEAFF	TGCGCCAGCAGCCAAGTGGTCAAGTTCACTGAAGCTTTCTTT
TRBV5-8	few	NA	TRBJ2-2	CASSLPPGGGTGELFF	TGTGCCAGCAGCTTGCCCCCGGGGGGCGGGACCGGGGAGCTGTTTTTT
TRBV5-1	many	NA	TRBJ2-1	CASSLDINEQFF	TGCGCCAGCAGCTTGGACATCAATGAGCAGTTCTTC
TRBV5-8	NA	NA	TRBJ2-2	CASSPRAGELFF	TGTGCCAGCAGTCCTCGGGCCGGGGAGCTGTTTTTT
TRBV28	many	NA	TRBJ1-6	CASSSPGDNSPLHF	TGTGCCAGCAGTTCCCCAGGAGATAATTCACCCCTCCACTTT
TRBV5-1	many	TRBD1	TRBJ1-1	CASSSGNRGEAFF	TGCGCCAGCAGTTCGGGGAACAGGGGTGAAGCTTTCTTT
TRBV4-3	NA	NA	TRBJ2-7	CASSQTPLVTYEQYF	TGCGCCAGCAGCCAAACCCCTCTAGTAACCTACGAGCAGTACTTC
TRBV6-5	NA	NA	TRBJ2-3	CASSYPGTDTQYF	TGTGCCAGCAGTTACCCGGGTACAGATACGCAGTATTTT
TRBV12-3/TRBV12-4	few	NA	TRBJ1-5	CASSLWQNQPQHF	TGTGCCAGCAGTTTGTGGCAGAATCAGCCCCAGCATTTT
TRBV7-2	NA	NA	TRBJ2-3	CASSLRQPSTDTQYF	TGTGCCAGCAGCCTAAGACAGCCTAGCACAGATACGCAGTATTTT
TRBV20-1	few	TRBD1	TRBJ1-2	CSATSPGTGISHGYTF	TGCAGTGCCACCAGCCCAGGGACAGGCATATCCCATGGCTACACCTTC
TRBV5-1	NA	TRBD1	TRBJ2-3	CASNIQGASTDTQYF	TGCGCCAGCAACATTCAGGGGGCCAGCACAGATACGCAGTATTTT
TRBV5-1	NA	NA	TRBJ2-4	CASSLASFQPSFKNIQYF	TGCGCCAGCAGCTTGGCATCCTTCCAACCCTCCTTTAAAAACATTCAGTACTTC
TRBV12-3/TRBV12-4	many	NA	TRBJ2-5	CASSLRRAAQETQYF	TGTGCCAGCAGTTTACGGCGGGCGGCACAAGAGACCCAGTACTTC
TRBV7-3	NA	TRBD2	TRBJ2-5	CASSLTGGLSGETQYF	TGTGCCAGCAGCTTGACGGGAGGTTTATCAGGCGAGACCCAGTACTTC
TRBV4-3	NA	NA	TRBJ1-6	CASSQDLGANSPLHF	TGCGCCAGCAGCCAAGACTTAGGGGCTAATTCACCCCTCCACTTT
TRBV7-2	few	NA	TRBJ2-3	CASSAPGVTQYF	TGTGCCAGCAGCGCCCCCGGGGTTACGCAGTATTTT
TRBV6-2/TRBV6-3	many	NA	TRBJ1-2	CASSYDAGSNYGYTF	TGTGCCAGCAGTTACGACGCCGGATCAAACTATGGCTACACCTTC
TRBV6-5	few	TRBD2	TRBJ2-7	CASSYYQAGSYEQYF	TGTGCCAGCAGTTACTACCAAGCGGGGTCCTACGAGCAGTACTTC
TRBV19	few	NA	TRBJ2-7	CASSRGVRYEQYF	TGTGCCAGTAGTAGGGGGGTTCGCTACGAGCAGTACTTC
TRBV18	few	NA	TRBJ1-6	CASSREGNNSPLHF	TGTGCCAGCTCAAGGGAAGGAAATAATTCACCCCTCCACTTT
TRBV7-8	few	NA	TRBJ2-3	CASKGVDTQYF	TGTGCCAGCAAAGGGGTCGATACGCAGTATTTT
TRBV7-9	few	NA	TRBJ1-3	CASSLPRQSSGNTIYF	TGTGCCAGCAGCCTCCCCCGCCAAAGCTCTGGAAACACCATATATTTT
TRBV29-1	few	TRBD1	TRBJ2-7	CSAGRDRGGSGEQYF	TGCAGCGCAGGGAGGGACAGGGGCGGGTCGGGCGAGCAGTACTTC
TRBV28	NA	NA	TRBJ2-7	CASSSPAGIYEQYF	TGTGCCAGTTCCTCACCGGCCGGGATCTACGAGCAGTACTTC
TRBV7-2	NA	NA	TRBJ1-4	CASSYAPGHSQGGKLFF	TGTGCCAGCAGCTACGCCCCGGGACACAGCCAGGGTGGAAAACTGTTTTTT
TRBV12-3/TRBV12-4	few	NA	TRBJ1-1	CASSAYSEAFF	TGTGCCAGCAGTGCGTATAGTGAAGCTTTCTTT
TRBV7-8	many	TRBD1	TRBJ2-3	CASSSGTGADTQYF	TGTGCCAGCAGCTCCGGGACAGGGGCCGATACGCAGTATTTT
TRBV4-1	few	TRBD2	TRBJ2-3	CASSQEFPRGGAEDTQYF	TGCGCCAGCAGCCAAGAATTCCCACGCGGGGGGGCGGAAGATACGCAGTATTTT
TRBV7-9	few	TRBD1	TRBJ1-6	CASGRGTARNSPLHF	TGTGCCAGCGGACGAGGGACAGCCAGAAATTCACCCCTCCACTTT
TRBV1	NA	NA	TRBJ2-5	CTSSQGPGGDLKTQYF	TGCACCAGCAGCCAAGGCCCGGGGGGCGATCTAAAGACCCAGTACTTC
TRBV29-1	NA	NA	TRBJ1-1	CSVEVHMNTEAFF	TGCAGCGTTGAAGTCCACATGAACACTGAAGCTTTCTTT
TRBV20-1	NA	TRBD1	TRBJ2-5	CSARDARGLGTQYF	TGCAGTGCTAGAGATGCCAGGGGGCTAGGGACCCAGTACTTC
TRBV5-1	few	NA	TRBJ2-3	CASSDSAGADTQYF	TGCGCCAGCAGCGACTCCGCGGGCGCAGATACGCAGTATTTT
TRBV6-5	NA	TRBD2	TRBJ2-3	CASSSGLAALTDTQYF	TGTGCCAGCAGCTCGGGACTAGCGGCACTCACAGATACGCAGTATTTT